This T cell receptor beta chain was sequenced during a study of cytotoxic CD8 clonotypes in ibrutinib-treated CLL. Measured with immunoSEQ multiplex PCR; TCRdb has only the in-frame clones, and not every one. The sample includes about 76,000 clones, approximately 82% of them seen just once. The ends were cut back, 5 bases at V and 4 bases at J, with 17 bases in the middle. This CDR3 contains 15 residues. CDR1 MNHEY and CDR2 SVGAGI come from the germline V gene. The sample was PBMCs, taken after 24 months of ibrutinib treatment. The chain couples TRBV6-5 to TRBJ1-2; TRBD1 might be the D (5 bases). The sequence came from a human donor with chronic lymphocytic leukemia. DNA of the CDR3: TGTGCCAGCAGTACGACAGCAGCCACATTCTATGGCTACACCTTC. It yields the protein CASSTTAATFYGYTF.